This paragraph covers one T cell receptor beta chain sequence. The antigen is not known. The record originates from a study of cytomegalovirus exposure and HLA in healthy donors. Study-wide context: It was reported in a later analysis that the roughly 120 validation repertoires used the same platform as the approximately 670 first-cohort repertoires. General observations from the study: For cytomegalovirus status, the classifier reportedly gave diagnoses with high specificity and sensitivity. In vitro confirmation showed three CMV-associated chains to be CMV antigen specific.

Looked up from germline, CDR1 is MGHRA and CDR2 is YSYEKL. The CDR3 extends over 14 amino acids. V was clipped by 3 bases and J by 2 bases; unmatched bases: 0. The repertoire was sequenced with immunoSEQ multiplex PCR; TCRdb's copy has only in-frame clones and lacks some. The sample holds 300,000 to 350,000 clones, roughly 86% seen once. The validation cohort, a group of roughly 120 subjects, included the donors and was separate from the approximately 670-subject first cohort. This receptor was taken from a man aged 25 to 40 in good health and CMV-seronegative. The chain has TRBV4-1 and TRBJ2-2, with TRBD2 identical over 7 bases. The sample consisted of PBMCs. The CDR3 is CASSQGLNTGELFF. CDR3 DNA: TGCGCCAGCAGCCAGGGACTAAACACCGGGGAGCTGTTTTTT.